This T cell receptor (beta chain) was recovered during a study of T cell responses to AZD1222 COVID-19 vaccine. Study context: Researchers grouped second doses given at about 4 or about 12 weeks into one pool.

The study, taken as a whole, reports: The CD4 TCRs associated with vaccination extended across spike and predominated at 160-218 and 743-854. AZD1222 recipients seropositive at baseline numbered only 5 or 6. Repertoire collection took place solely once the T cell response had peaked.

Germline V gives CDR1 LNHDA, CDR2 SQIVND (reference sequence). Trimming removed 4 bases from V and 0 bases from J; junction bases left unmatched: 5. The length of the CDR3 is 16 residues. A note on this clone: The target antigen is unknown.

Profiling relied on immunoSEQ multiplex PCR, and the TCRdb table lists in-frame clones only, not all of them. Here the sample spans around 110,000 clones, roughly 90% being singletons. The TCR comes from an adult in good health. The specimen was peripheral blood, collected on day 0 of AZD1222 vaccination. The rearrangement joins TRBV19 to TRBJ2-1; the match to TRBD2 covers 8 bases. The CDR3 DNA follows: TGTGCCAGTAGTAGGCTAGCGGGCAGCTCCTACAATGAGCAGTTCTTC. It specifies CASSRLAGSSYNEQFF.